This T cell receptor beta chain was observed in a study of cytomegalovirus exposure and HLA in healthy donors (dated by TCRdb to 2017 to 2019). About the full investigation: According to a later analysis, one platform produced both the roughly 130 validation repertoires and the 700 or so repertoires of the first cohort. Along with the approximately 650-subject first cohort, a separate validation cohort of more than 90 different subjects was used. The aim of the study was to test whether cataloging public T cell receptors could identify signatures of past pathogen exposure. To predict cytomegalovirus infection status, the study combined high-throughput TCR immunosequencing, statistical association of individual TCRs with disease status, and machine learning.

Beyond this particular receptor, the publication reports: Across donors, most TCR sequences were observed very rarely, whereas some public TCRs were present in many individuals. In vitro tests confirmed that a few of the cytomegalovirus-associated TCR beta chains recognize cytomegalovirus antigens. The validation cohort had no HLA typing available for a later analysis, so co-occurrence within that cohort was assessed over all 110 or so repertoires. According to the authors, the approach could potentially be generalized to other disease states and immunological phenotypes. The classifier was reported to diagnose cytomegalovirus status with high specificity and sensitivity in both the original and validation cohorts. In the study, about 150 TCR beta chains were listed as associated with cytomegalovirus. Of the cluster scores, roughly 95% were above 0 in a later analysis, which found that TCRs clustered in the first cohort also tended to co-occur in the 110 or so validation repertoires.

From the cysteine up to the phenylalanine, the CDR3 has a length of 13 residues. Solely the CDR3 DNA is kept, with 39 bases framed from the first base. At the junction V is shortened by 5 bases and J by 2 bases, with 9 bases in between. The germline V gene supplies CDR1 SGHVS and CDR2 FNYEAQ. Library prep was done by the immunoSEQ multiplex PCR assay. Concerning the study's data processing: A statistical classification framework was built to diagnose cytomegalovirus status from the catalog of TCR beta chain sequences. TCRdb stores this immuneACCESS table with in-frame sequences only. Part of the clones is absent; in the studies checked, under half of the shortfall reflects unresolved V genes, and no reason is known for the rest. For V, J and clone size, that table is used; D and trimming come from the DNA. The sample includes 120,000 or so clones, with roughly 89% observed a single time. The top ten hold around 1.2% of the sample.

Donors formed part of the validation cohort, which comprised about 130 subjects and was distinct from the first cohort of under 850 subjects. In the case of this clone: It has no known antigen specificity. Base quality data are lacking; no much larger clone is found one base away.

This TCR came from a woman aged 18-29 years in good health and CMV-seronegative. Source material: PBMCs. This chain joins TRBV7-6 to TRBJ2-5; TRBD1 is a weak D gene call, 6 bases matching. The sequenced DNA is TGTGCCAGCAGCCGTGGACAGCAAGAGACCCAGTACTTC. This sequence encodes CASSRGQQETQYF.